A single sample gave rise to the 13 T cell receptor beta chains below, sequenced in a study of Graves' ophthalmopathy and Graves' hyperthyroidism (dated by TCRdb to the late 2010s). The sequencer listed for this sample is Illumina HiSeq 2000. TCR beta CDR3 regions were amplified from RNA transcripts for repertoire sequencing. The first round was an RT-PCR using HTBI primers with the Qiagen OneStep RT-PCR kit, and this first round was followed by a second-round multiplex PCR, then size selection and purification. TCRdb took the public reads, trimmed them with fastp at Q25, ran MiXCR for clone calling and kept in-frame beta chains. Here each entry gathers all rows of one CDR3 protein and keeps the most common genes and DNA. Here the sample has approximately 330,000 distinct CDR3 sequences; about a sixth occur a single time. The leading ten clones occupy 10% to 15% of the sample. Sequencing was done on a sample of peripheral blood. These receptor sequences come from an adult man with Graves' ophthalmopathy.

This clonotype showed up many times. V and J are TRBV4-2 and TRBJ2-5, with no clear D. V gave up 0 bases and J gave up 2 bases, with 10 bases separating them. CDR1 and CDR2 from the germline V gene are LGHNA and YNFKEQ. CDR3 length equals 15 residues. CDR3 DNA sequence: TGTGCCAGCAGCCAAGATCAAACTAAACAAGAGACCCAGTACTTC. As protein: CASSQDQTKQETQYF.

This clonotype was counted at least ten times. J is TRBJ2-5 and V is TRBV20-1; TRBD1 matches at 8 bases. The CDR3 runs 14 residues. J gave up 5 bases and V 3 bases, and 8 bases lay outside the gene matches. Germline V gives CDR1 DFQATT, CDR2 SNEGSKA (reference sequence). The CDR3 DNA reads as TGCAGTGCTAGTACAGGGGGGAGGAGGGAGACCCAGTACTTC. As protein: CSASTGGRRETQYF.

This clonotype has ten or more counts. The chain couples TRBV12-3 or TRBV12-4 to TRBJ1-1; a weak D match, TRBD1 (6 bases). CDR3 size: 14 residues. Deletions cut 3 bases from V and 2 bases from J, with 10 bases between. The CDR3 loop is CASSFQGLNTEAFF. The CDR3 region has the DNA TGTGCCAGCAGTTTCCAGGGGCTCAACACTGAAGCTTTCTTT.

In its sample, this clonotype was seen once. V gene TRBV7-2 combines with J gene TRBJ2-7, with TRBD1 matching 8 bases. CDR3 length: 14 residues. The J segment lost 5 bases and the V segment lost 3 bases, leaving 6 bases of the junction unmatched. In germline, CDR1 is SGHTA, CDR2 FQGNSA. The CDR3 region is CASSLWTGSHEQYF. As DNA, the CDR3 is TGTGCCAGCAGCTTGTGGACAGGGAGCCACGAGCAGTACTTC.

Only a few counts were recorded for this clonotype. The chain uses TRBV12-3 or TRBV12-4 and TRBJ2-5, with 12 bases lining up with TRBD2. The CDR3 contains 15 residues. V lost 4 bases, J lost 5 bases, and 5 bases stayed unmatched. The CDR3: CASSSLAGGRETQYF. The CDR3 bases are TGTGCCAGCAGTTCCCTAGCGGGGGGGCGGGAGACCCAGTACTTC.

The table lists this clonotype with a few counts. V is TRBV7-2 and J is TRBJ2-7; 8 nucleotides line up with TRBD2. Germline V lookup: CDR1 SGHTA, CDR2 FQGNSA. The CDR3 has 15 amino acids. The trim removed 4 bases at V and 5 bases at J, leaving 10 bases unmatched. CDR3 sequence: CASSSPGLGFNEQYF. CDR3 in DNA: TGTGCCAGCAGCTCACCGGGACTAGGATTCAACGAGCAGTACTTC.

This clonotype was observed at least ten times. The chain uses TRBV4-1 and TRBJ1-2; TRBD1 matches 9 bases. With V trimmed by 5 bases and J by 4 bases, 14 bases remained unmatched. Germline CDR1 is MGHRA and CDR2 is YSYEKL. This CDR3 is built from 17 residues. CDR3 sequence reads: CASSTSVPGQGPYGYTF. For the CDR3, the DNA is TGCGCCAGCAGCACCTCGGTACCGGGACAGGGCCCCTATGGCTACACCTTC.

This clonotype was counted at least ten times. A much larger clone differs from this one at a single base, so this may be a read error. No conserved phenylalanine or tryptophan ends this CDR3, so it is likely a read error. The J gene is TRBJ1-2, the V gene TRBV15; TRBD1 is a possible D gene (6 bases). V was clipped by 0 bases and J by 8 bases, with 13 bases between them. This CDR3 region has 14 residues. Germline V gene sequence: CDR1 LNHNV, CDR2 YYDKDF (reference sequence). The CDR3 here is CATSREGGGRGYTS. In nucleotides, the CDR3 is TGTGCCACCAGCAGAGAGGGAGGGGGACGAGGCTACACCTCC.

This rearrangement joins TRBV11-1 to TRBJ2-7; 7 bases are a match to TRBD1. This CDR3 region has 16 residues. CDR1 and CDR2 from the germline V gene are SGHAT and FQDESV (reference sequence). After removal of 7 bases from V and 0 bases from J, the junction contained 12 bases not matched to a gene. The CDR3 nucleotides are TGTGCCAGCACCCCCCTGGCGACAGGGAGCTCCTACGAGCAGTACTTC. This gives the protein CASTPLATGSSYEQYF.

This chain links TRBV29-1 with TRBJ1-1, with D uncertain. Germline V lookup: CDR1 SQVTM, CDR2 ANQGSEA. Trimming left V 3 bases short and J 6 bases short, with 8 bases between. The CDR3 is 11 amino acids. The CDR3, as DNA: TGCAGCGTTGATGGTGGGGCTGAAGCTTTCTTT. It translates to CSVDGGAEAFF.

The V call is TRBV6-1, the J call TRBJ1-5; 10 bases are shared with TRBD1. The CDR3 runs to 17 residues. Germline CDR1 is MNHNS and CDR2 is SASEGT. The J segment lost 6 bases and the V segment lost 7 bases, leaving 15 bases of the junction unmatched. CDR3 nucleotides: TGTGCCAGCAAAGAAGCGCCCGGACAGGGGGACGGTCAGCCCCAGCATTTT. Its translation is CASKEAPGQGDGQPQHF.

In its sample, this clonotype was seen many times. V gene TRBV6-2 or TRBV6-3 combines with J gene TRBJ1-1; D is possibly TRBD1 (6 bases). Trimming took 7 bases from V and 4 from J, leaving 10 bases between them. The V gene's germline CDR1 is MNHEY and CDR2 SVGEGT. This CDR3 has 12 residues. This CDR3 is CASNDRSTEAFF. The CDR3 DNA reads TGTGCCAGCAATGACAGGAGCACTGAAGCTTTCTTT.

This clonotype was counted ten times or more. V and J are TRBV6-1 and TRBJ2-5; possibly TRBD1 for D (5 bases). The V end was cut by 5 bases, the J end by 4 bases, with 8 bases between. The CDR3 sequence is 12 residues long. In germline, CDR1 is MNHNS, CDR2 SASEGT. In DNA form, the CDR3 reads TGTGCCAGCAGTCATAGGGGAGAGACCCAGTACTTC. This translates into CASSHRGETQYF.